These 20 T cell receptor beta chains share one sample of origin, sequenced in a study of beta chain features in type 1 diabetes. Study-wide findings and caveats: Type 1 diabetes patients had moderately but significantly shorter TCRB CDR3s in all four CD4+ subsets.

Since all of the isolated RNA was reverse transcribed, expressed TCRB transcripts were what got sequenced. Using immunoSEQ multiplex PCR, the repertoire was profiled, and TCRdb retains in-frame clones only, with some absent. Of hundreds of thousands of clones in the sample, 13% were seen once. Their antigens remain unidentified. The sequencing input was naive CD4+ T cells from blood. Receptor source: a man younger than 35 with type 1 diabetes.

This chain uses TRBV7-2 with TRBJ1-5, with D uncertain. Germline CDR1 reads SGHTA; CDR2 reads FQGNSA. The V and J ends lost 1 base and 4 bases respectively, with 11 bases between them. The CDR3 spans 15 residues. In DNA form, the CDR3 reads TGTGCCAGCAGCTTAGTGTTGAGGGAGAATCAGCCCCAGCATTTT. Protein sequence: CASSLVLRENQPQHF.

This chain links TRBV6-5 with TRBJ1-2; D not certain. The CDR3 runs to 13 residues. Germline CDR1 MNHEY, CDR2 SVGAGI. V was clipped by 0 bases and J by 7 bases, with 9 bases between them. The chain's CDR3 is CASSYSTSGGYTF. The CDR3 nucleotides are TGTGCCAGCAGTTACTCGACCTCGGGTGGCTACACCTTC.

This rearrangement joins TRBV10-3 to TRBJ1-1, with a tentative D call TRBD1 (5 bases). CDR1 ENHRY and CDR2 SYGVKD come from the germline V gene. This CDR3 is 13 amino acids long. Trimming stripped 10 bases from V and 0 bases from J, with 12 bases between. The CDR3 coding sequence is TGTGCCAGCAGATCAGGGATGAACACTGAAGCTTTCTTT. Translation: CASRSGMNTEAFF.

The table lists this clone with a few counts. The chain links TRBV18 to TRBJ2-3, with 10 bases aligning to TRBD2. The germline V gene has CDR1 KGHSH and CDR2 LQKENI. The length of the CDR3 is 17 residues. Losses at the gene ends were 0 bases for V and 4 bases for J; bases not matched to a gene: 7. The CDR3 DNA is TGTGCCAGCTCACCACCAAGCGGGGGGGCCTTTGCAGATACGCAGTATTTT. This translates into CASSPPSGGAFADTQYF.

This clone has only a few counts. The V and J genes are TRBV6-5 and TRBJ2-3; TRBD1 matches 10 bases. Germline V lookup: CDR1 MNHEY, CDR2 SVGAGI. The CDR3 extends over 13 amino acids. The junction had 6 bases not matched to a gene; V was cut back by 10 bases and J by 5 bases. The CDR3 spells CAISGTGVDTQYF. In nucleotides, the CDR3 is TGTGCCATTAGCGGGACAGGGGTAGATACGCAGTATTTT.

This clone was counted between two and nine times. V and J are TRBV2 and TRBJ1-2; tentatively, D is TRBD1 (5 bases). Germline lookup yields CDR1 SNHLY and CDR2 FYNNEI. Trimming shortened V by 10 bases and J by 6 bases, and 18 bases separated the two germline ends. The CDR3 spans 13 residues. The CDR3 nucleotides read TGTGCCACCCCGATCGGGGGGGGAGATGGCTACACCTTC. Translating gives CATPIGGGDGYTF. The full variable domain, with the rest looked up from reference TRBV2 and TRBJ1-2, is EPEVTQTPSHQVTQMGQEVILRCVPISNHLYFYWYRQILGQKVEFLVSFYNNEISEKSEIFDDQFSVERPDGSNFTLKIRSTKLEDSAMYFCATPIGGGDGYTFGSGTRLTVV.

This chain uses TRBV7-8 with TRBJ1-6; D uncertain. The CDR3 is made up of 13 amino acids. With 1 base removed from V and 7 bases from J, the gap between germline ends came to 5 bases. CDR1 is SGHVS, CDR2 FQNEAQ, per germline. The CDR3 sequence: CASSLEENSPLHF. As DNA, the CDR3 is TGTGCCAGCAGCTTAGAAGAGAATTCACCCCTCCACTTT.

J is TRBJ2-1 and V is TRBV10-3, with 9 bases aligning to TRBD2. The CDR3 spans 16 residues. The germline V gene has CDR1 ENHRY and CDR2 SYGVKD. Losses at the gene ends were 3 bases for V and 1 base for J; bases not matched to a gene: 4. This chain's CDR3 is CAISEGGGASYNEQFF. DNA of the CDR3: TGTGCCATCAGTGAAGGCGGGGGGGCTTCCTACAATGAGCAGTTCTTC.

This clone came up a few times. The rearrangement joins TRBV9 to TRBJ2-2, with a possible D match to TRBD1 (6 bases). Trimming stripped 4 bases from V and 6 bases from J, with 10 bases between. This CDR3 spans 13 amino acids. The V gene's germline CDR1 is SGDLS and CDR2 YYNGEE. The CDR3 coding sequence is TGTGCCAGCAGCAAGGGGGTTGCCGGGGAGCTGTTTTTT. Translating gives CASSKGVAGELFF.

There are a few counts of this clone. The V and J genes are TRBV14 and TRBJ1-2; TRBD1 aligns across 7 bases. Germline-derived CDR1 and CDR2 are SGHDN and FVKESK. The CDR3 sequence is 15 residues long. V was clipped by 0 bases and J by 2 bases; unmatched bases: 3. In nucleotides, the CDR3 is TGTGCCAGCAGCCAAGAGGGGACAGTCAACTATGGCTACACCTTC. Its protein product is CASSQEGTVNYGYTF. Together with reference TRBV14 and TRBJ1-2, the CDR3 gives the full variable domain: EAGVTQFPSHSVIEKGQTVTLRCDPISGHDNLYWYRRVMGKEIKFLLHFVKESKQDESGMPNNRFLAERTGGTYSTLKVQPAELEDSGVYFCASSQEGTVNYGYTFGSGTRLTVV.

This clone was detected only a few times. The rearrangement uses TRBV27 and TRBJ2-5; tentative D call: TRBD1 (5 bases). With 2 bases removed from V and 1 base from J, the gap between germline ends came to 8 bases. Germline assignment: CDR1 MNHEY and CDR2 SMNVEV (reference sequence). There are 14 residues in the CDR3. CDR3 protein: CASSLKDTQETQYF. CDR3 nucleotides: TGTGCCAGCAGTTTAAAGGACACCCAAGAGACCCAGTACTTC.

The chain carries TRBV29-1 and TRBJ1-2; D call uncertain. The CDR3 consists of 14 residues. Germline CDR1 and CDR2: SQVTM and ANQGSEA. V shed 4 bases and J shed 0 bases, with 12 bases lying between them. The CDR3 DNA is TGCAGCGTTGCCTACAGCCGGGCTAACTATGGCTACACCTTC. It specifies CSVAYSRANYGYTF. Combining the CDR3 with reference TRBV29-1 and TRBJ1-2 gives the whole variable domain SAVISQKPSRDICQRGTSLTIQCQVDSQVTMMFWYRQQPGQSLTLIATANQGSEATYESGFVIDKFPISRPNLTFSTLTVSNMSPEDSSIYLCSVAYSRANYGYTFGSGTRLTVV.

This CDR3 reads CASSQFPDTISYEQYF. In DNA form, the CDR3 reads TGCGCCAGCAGCCAATTCCCGGACACGATTTCCTACGAGCAGTACTTC. The rearrangement links TRBV4-1 to TRBJ2-7, with D maybe TRBD1 (5 bases). Germline V lookup: CDR1 MGHRA, CDR2 YSYEKL. Deletions cut 2 bases from V and 1 base from J, with 15 bases between. The CDR3 sequence is 16 residues long.

This clone showed up just a few times. The V gene is TRBV5-1, the J gene TRBJ2-1, with D perhaps TRBD2 (5 bases). Germline CDR1 is SGHRS and CDR2 is YFSETQ. V lost 0 bases and J lost 11, with 15 bases in between. This CDR3 has 14 residues. The DNA of the CDR3 is TGCGCCAGCAGCTTGGCCCCGAGGGCTAGCCAGCAGTTCTTC. It encodes CASSLAPRASQQFF.

This clone was found a few times. The V gene is TRBV19, the J gene TRBJ1-1; D gene uncertain. CDR3 length: 13 residues. V lost 6 bases and J lost 0, with 8 bases in between. Germline CDR1 LNHDA, CDR2 SQIVND (reference sequence). The CDR3: CASSNPVNTEAFF. For the CDR3, the DNA is TGTGCCAGTAGCAATCCCGTGAACACTGAAGCTTTCTTT.

The chain combines TRBV28 with TRBJ2-1; D may be TRBD1 (6 bases). Germline V gene lookup returns CDR1 MDHEN and CDR2 SYDVKM. This CDR3 is built from 15 residues. The ends were cut back, 6 bases at V and 6 bases at J, with 18 bases in the middle. The CDR3 here is CASSAGQYIANEQFF. In nucleotides, the CDR3 is TGTGCCAGCAGCGCTGGACAGTACATCGCCAATGAGCAGTTCTTC.

The rearrangement links TRBV5-1 to TRBJ2-7; 11 bases are shared with TRBD1. Germline loops: CDR1 SGHRS, CDR2 YFSETQ. Trimming cost V 4 bases and J 4 bases; bases outside gene matches: 4. The CDR3 covers 14 residues. The CDR3 protein is CASSLGQGEYEQYF. The CDR3, as DNA: TGCGCCAGCAGCCTGGGACAGGGGGAATACGAGCAGTACTTC.

This chain links TRBV5-5 with TRBJ1-6; D perhaps matches TRBD1 (5 bases). Germline V lookup: CDR1 SGHKS, CDR2 YYEKEE (reference sequence). V gave up 0 bases and J gave up 2 bases, with 18 bases separating them. CDR3 length equals 19 residues. The CDR3 nucleotides are TGTGCCAGCAGCTTGGTGCCCCTCTCCGCAGGGACCTATAATTCACCCCTCCACTTT. Amino acid sequence: CASSLVPLSAGTYNSPLHF.

This clone turned up a few times. J is TRBJ2-2 and V is TRBV5-4, with D perhaps matching TRBD1 (6 bases). V was cut by 0 bases and J by 2 bases, with 8 bases left in between. Looked up from germline, CDR1 is SGHNT and CDR2 is YYREEE (reference sequence). The CDR3 runs to 15 residues. The CDR3 loop reads CASSLGQVNTGELFF. The CDR3 DNA reads TGTGCCAGCAGCTTGGGACAGGTTAACACCGGGGAGCTGTTTTTT. The whole variable domain, filled in from reference TRBV5-4 and TRBJ2-2, reads ETGVTQSPTHLIKTRGQQVTLRCSSQSGHNTVSWYQQALGQGPQFIFQYYREEENGRGNFPPRFSGLQFPNYSSELNVNALELDDSALYLCASSLGQVNTGELFFGEGSRLTVL.

Only a few counts were recorded for this clone. This chain links TRBV5-1 with TRBJ2-7; D uncertain. Germline CDR1 is SGHRS and CDR2 is YFSETQ. Trimming cost V 2 bases and J 5 bases, with 5 bases left between them. The CDR3 has 11 amino acids. CDR3 region: CASSFRNEQYF. CDR3 DNA: TGCGCCAGCAGCTTCAGGAACGAGCAGTACTTC.